This T cell receptor (beta chain) is drawn from a study of vaccination effects on CD4 cells after COVID-19. Upon completion of about 10 days in culture, CD4+ T cells were isolated. Prior SARS-CoV-2 infection was absent in the vaccine recipients, as shown by negative nucleocapsid antibodies. On days 3 and 7, fresh IL-2 medium replaced half the medium. The V and J ends lost 6 bases and 13 bases respectively, with 15 bases between them. CDR3 length equals 11 residues. The table came from immunoSEQ multiplex PCR; TCRdb's copy has only in-frame clones and leaves some out. The profile shows around 50,000 clones, approximately 70% of them singletons. This clone was detected a few times. The target antigen is unknown.

Sequenced material: CD4+ T cells from PBMCs cultured without peptide, taken before COVID-19 vaccination. The sequence was obtained from a human donor who received a COVID-19 vaccine. The chain carries TRBV12-3 or TRBV12-4 and TRBJ1-2; maybe TRBD1 (6 bases). The CDR3 spells CASSLQGRVTF. The DNA of the CDR3 is TGTGCCAGCAGCTTACAGGGAAGGGTCACCTTC.